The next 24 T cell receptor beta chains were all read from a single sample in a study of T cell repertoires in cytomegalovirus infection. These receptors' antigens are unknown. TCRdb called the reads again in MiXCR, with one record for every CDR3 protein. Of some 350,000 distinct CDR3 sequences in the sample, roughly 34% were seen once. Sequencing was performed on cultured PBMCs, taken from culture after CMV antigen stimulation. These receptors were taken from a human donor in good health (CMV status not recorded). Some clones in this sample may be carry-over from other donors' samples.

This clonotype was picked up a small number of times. CDR3 DNA: TGTGCCAGCAGGTTGGGACTAGCGGGAGGGCTGTTACACAATGAGCAGTTCTTC. Its translation: CASRLGLAGGLLHNEQFF. The chain combines TRBV12-3 or TRBV12-4 with TRBJ2-1; 16 bases agree with TRBD2. V lost 6 bases to trimming and J lost 5 bases; unmatched junction nucleotides: 10. CDR3 length equals 18 residues.

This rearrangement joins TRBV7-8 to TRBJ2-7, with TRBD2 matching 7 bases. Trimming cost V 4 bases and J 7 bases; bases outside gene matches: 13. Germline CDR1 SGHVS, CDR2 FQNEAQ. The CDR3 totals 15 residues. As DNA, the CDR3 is TGTGCCAGCAGCTACATGGGCCTAGCGGATGCTGAGCAGTACGTC. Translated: CASSYMGLADAEQYV.

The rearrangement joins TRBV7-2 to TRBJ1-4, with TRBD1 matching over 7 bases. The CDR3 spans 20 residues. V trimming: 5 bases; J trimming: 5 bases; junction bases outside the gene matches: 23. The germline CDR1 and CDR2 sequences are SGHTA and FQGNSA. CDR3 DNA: TGTGCCAGCAGCCGACTCCCACTTAGACAGGGTCCGGAGTCGAATGAAAAACTGTTTTTT. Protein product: CASSRLPLRQGPESNEKLFF.

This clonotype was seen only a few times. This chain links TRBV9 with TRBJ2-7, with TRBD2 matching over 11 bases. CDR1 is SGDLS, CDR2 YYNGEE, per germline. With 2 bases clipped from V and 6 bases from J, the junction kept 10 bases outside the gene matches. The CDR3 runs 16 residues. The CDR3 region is CASSVGVSTSGAEQYF. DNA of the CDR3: TGTGCCAGCAGCGTCGGAGTTTCGACTAGCGGGGCCGAGCAGTACTTC.

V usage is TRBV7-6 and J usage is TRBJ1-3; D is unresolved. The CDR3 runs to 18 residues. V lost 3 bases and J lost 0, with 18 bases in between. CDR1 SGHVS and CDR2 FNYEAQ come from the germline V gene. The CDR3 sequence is CASSFMWTGSLSGNTIYF. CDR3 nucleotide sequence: TGTGCCAGCAGCTTCATGTGGACGGGCTCACTCTCTGGAAACACCATATATTTT.

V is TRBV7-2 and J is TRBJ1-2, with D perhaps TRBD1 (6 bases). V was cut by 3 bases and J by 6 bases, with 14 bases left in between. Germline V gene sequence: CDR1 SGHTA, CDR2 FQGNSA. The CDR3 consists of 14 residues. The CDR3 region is CASSFIKQGDGYTF. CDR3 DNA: TGTGCCAGCAGCTTTATCAAACAGGGCGATGGCTACACCTTC.

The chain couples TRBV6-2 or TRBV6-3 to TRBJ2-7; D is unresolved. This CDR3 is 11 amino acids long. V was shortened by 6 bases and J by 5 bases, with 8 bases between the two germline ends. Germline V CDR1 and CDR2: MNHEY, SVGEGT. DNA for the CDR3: TGTGCCAGCAGCCCGAGAAACGAGCAGTACTTC. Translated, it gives CASSPRNEQYF.

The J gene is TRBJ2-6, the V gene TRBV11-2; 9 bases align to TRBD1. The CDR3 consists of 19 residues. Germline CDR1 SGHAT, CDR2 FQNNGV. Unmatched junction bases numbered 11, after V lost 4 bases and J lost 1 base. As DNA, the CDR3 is TGTGCCAGCAGCTACCTGACAGGGGGTTTAAGGTCTGGGGCCAACGTCCTGACTTTC. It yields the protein CASSYLTGGLRSGANVLTF.

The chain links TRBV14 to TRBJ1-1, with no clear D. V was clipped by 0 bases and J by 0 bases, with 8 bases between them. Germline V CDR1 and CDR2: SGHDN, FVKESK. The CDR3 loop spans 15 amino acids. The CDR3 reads CASSQDRPLNTEAFF. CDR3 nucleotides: TGTGCCAGCAGCCAAGACCGGCCGTTGAACACTGAAGCTTTCTTT. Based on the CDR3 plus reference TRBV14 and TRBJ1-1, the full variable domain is EAGVTQFPSHSVIEKGQTVTLRCDPISGHDNLYWYRRVMGKEIKFLLHFVKESKQDESGMPNNRFLAERTGGTYSTLKVQPAELEDSGVYFCASSQDRPLNTEAFFGQGTRLTVV.

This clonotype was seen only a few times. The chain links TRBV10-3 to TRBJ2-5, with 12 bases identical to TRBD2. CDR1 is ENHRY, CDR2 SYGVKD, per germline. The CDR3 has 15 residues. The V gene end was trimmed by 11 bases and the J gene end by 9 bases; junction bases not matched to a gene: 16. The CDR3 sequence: CAARTSGNTAAAQYF. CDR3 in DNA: TGTGCCGCCCGGACTAGCGGGAATACGGCTGCGGCCCAGTACTTC.

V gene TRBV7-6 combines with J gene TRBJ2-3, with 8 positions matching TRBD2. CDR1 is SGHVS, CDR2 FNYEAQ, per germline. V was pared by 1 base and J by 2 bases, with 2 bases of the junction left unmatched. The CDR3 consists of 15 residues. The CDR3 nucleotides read TGTGCCAGCAGCTTAGGGACTAGCCCCACAGATACGCAGTATTTT. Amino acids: CASSLGTSPTDTQYF.

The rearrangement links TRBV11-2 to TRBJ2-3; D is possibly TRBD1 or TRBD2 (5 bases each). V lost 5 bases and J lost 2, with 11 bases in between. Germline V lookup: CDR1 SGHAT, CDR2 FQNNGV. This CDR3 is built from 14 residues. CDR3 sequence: CASSAGTHTDTQYF. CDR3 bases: TGTGCCAGCAGCGCCGGGACCCACACAGATACGCAGTATTTT. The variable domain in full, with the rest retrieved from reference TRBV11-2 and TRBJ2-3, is EAGVAQSPRYKIIEKRQSVAFWCNPISGHATLYWYQQILGQGPKLLIQFQNNGVVDDSQLPKDRFSAERLKGVDSTLKIQPAKLEDSAVYLCASSAGTHTDTQYFGPGTRLTVL.

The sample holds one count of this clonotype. The CDR3 sequence: CASGLAGVGANVLTF. The CDR3 nucleotides are TGTGCCAGCGGGCTAGCGGGAGTCGGGGCCAACGTCCTGACTTTC. The chain recombines TRBV12-3 or TRBV12-4 with TRBJ2-6; 10 nucleotides line up with TRBD2. CDR3 length equals 15 residues. The V gene end was trimmed by 8 bases and the J gene end by 4 bases; junction bases not matched to a gene: 5.

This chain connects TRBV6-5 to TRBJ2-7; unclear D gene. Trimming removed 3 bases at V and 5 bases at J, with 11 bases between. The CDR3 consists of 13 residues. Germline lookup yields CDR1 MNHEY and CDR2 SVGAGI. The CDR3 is CASSYRVGHEQYF. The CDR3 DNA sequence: TGTGCCAGCAGTTATCGCGTCGGCCACGAGCAGTACTTC.

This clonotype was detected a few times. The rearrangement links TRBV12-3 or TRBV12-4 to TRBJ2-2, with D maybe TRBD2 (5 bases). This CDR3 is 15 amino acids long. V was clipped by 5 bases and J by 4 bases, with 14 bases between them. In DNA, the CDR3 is TGTGCCAGCAGTAGCGCCCGGGGTGCCACCGGGGAGCTGTTTTTT. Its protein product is CASSSARGATGELFF.

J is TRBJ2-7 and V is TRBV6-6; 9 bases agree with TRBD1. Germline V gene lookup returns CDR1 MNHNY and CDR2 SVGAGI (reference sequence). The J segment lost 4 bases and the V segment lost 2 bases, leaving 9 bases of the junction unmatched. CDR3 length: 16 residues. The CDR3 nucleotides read TGTGCCAGCAGTTACCGGAAACCGGGACAGGGTTACGAGCAGTACGTC. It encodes CASSYRKPGQGYEQYV.

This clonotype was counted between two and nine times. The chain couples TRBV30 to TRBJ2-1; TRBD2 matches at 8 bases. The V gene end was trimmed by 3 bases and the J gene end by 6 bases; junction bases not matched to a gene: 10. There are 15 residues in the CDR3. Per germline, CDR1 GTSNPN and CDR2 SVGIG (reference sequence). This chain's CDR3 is CAWRCEAGVCNEQFF. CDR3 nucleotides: TGTGCCTGGAGGTGCGAAGCGGGAGTGTGCAATGAGCAGTTCTTC.

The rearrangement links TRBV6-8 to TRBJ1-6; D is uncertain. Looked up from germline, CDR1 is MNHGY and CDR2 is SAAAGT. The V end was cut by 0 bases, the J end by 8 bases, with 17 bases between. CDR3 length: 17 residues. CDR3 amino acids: CASSYSFRVWSDSPLHF. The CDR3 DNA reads TGTGCCAGCAGTTACTCCTTCCGGGTCTGGTCGGATTCACCCCTCCACTTT.

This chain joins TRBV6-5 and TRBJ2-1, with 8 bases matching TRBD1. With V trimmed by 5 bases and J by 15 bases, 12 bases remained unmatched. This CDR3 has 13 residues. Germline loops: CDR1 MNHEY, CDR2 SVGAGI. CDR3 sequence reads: CASSAPNRGYRFF. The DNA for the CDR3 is TGTGCCAGCAGTGCCCCAAACAGGGGGTATAGGTTCTTC.

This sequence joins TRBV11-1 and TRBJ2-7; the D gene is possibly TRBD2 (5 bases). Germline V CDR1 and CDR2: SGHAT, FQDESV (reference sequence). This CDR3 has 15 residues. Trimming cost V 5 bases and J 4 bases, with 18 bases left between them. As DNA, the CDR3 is TGTGCCAGCAGCCTAGACTACCCACTCTCTTACGAGCAGTACTTC. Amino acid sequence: CASSLDYPLSYEQYF. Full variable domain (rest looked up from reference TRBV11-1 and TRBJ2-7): EAEVAQSPRYKITEKSQAVAFWCDPISGHATLYWYRQILGQGPELLVQFQDESVVDDSQLPKDRFSAERLKGVDSTLKIQPAELGDSAMYLCASSLDYPLSYEQYFGPGTRLTVT.

The CDR3, as DNA: TGTGCCAGTAATACAGGGTGGAGAAGCACTGAAGCTTTCTTT. Translating gives CASNTGWRSTEAFF. The chain recombines TRBV19 with TRBJ1-1, with a possible D match to TRBD1 (6 bases). The length of the CDR3 is 14 residues. Between the trimmed V and J ends, which lost 7 bases and 4 bases, there was a span of 16 bases. Germline assignment: CDR1 LNHDA and CDR2 SQIVND (reference sequence).

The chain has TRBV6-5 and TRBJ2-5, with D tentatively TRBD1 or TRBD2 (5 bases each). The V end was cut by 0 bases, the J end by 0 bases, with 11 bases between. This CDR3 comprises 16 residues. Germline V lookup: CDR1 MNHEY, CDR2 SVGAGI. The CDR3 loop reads CASSYSGQRYQETQYF. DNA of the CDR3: TGTGCCAGCAGTTACTCGGGGCAGCGGTACCAAGAGACCCAGTACTTC.

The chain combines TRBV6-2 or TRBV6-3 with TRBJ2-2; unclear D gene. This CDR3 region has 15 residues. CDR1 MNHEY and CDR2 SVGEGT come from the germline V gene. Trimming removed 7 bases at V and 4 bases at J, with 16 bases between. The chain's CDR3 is CASTKSPAFTGELFF. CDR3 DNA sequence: TGTGCCAGCACTAAAAGTCCCGCCTTCACCGGGGAGCTGTTTTTT.

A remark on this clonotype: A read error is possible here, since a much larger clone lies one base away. CDR3 nucleotides: TGTGCCAGCAGCATTATCCCCGGCGGGGCGCAGGACATTCAGTACTTC. Encoded protein: CASSIIPGGAQDIQYF. The rearrangement uses TRBV7-2 and TRBJ2-4; a weak D match, TRBD2 (6 bases). The CDR3 consists of 16 residues. V lost 5 bases and J 8 bases, leaving 22 bases between the germline ends. The germline V gene encodes CDR1 SGHTA and CDR2 FQGNSA.